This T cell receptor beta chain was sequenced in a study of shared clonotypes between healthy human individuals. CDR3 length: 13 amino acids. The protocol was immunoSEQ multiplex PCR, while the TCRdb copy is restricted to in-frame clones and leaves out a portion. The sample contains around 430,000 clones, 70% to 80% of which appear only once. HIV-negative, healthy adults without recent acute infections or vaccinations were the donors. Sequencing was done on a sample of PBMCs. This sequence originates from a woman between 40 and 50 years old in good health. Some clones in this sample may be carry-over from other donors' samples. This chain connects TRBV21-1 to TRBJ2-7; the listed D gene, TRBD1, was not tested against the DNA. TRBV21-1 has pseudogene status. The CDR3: CASVRQIYYEQYF. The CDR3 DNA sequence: TGTGCCAGCGTACGACAGATATACTACGAGCAGTACTTC.